Presented here are 10 T cell receptor beta chains from one specimen sequenced in a study of shared clonotypes between healthy human individuals. Only in-frame clones appear in the TCRdb table, and some are missing; sequencing was by immunoSEQ multiplex PCR. The data show roughly 500,000 clones, approximately 94% seen once. Source material: naive CD4+ T cells sorted from blood. The subset denotes: CD45RA+ positively selected. All receptors derive from a woman under 40 in good health.

With regard to this clone: Different DNA sequences within this sample yield the same CDR3. V gene TRBV5-1 combines with J gene TRBJ2-7, with D possibly being TRBD1 (6 bases). CDR3 size: 14 residues. Trimming cost V 1 base and J 1 base, with 9 bases left between them. CDR1 and CDR2 from the germline V gene are SGHRS and YFSETQ. CDR3 in DNA: TGCGCCAGCAGCTTGACAGGGTTGTCCTACGAGCAGTACTTC. Its translation is CASSLTGLSYEQYF.

The J gene is TRBJ2-7, the V gene TRBV10-1, with D perhaps TRBD2 (5 bases). Looked up from germline, CDR1 is WNHNN and CDR2 is SYGVQD (reference sequence). Trimming took 3 bases from V and 5 from J, leaving 17 bases between them. The CDR3 covers 15 residues. The CDR3 coding sequence is TGCGCCAGCAGTGAAGTCCGAGGGAGAAGGGACGAGCAGTACTTC. It codes for CASSEVRGRRDEQYF.

V is TRBV2 and J is TRBJ1-4; a weak D match, TRBD1 (5 bases). This CDR3 has 14 residues. The V end lost 0 bases, the J end lost 5 bases, and 7 bases lay between the germline ends. The germline V gene has CDR1 SNHLY and CDR2 FYNNEI. CDR3 in amino acids: CASSEAGGNEKLFF. CDR3 nucleotide sequence: TGTGCCAGCAGTGAAGCCGGGGGGAATGAAAAACTGTTTTTT.

The chain links TRBV27 to TRBJ2-2, with 8 bases lining up with TRBD2. Trimming removed 7 bases from V and 5 bases from J; junction bases left unmatched: 9. Per the germline V gene, CDR1 is MNHEY and CDR2 is SMNVEV (reference sequence). The CDR3 loop spans 15 amino acids. Written as DNA, the CDR3 is TGTGCCAGCACCCTGCTTGCGGGGGGTACCGGGGAGCTGTTTTTT. Translated: CASTLLAGGTGELFF.

The chain recombines TRBV9 with TRBJ1-1; D is unresolved. The CDR3 contains 13 residues. V lost 0 bases and J 3 bases, leaving 6 bases between the germline ends. CDR1 and CDR2 from the germline V gene are SGDLS and YYNGEE. CDR3 sequence (DNA): TGTGCCAGCAGCGTAGTCTGGGACACTGAAGCTTTCTTT. Translation gives CASSVVWDTEAFF.

This chain connects TRBV10-3 to TRBJ1-2; possibly TRBD1 for D (5 bases). Germline V lookup: CDR1 ENHRY, CDR2 SYGVKD. Trimming left V 9 bases short and J 6 bases short, with 14 bases between. This CDR3 spans 12 amino acids. CDR3: CAISGASNGYTF. The CDR3 DNA follows: TGTGCCATTTCCGGGGCATCGAATGGCTACACCTTC.

V gene TRBV29-1 combines with J gene TRBJ2-2, with a tentative D call TRBD1 (5 bases). Germline loops: CDR1 SQVTM, CDR2 ANQGSEA. The CDR3 is 12 residues long. V was trimmed by 6 bases and J by 2 bases, leaving 7 bases between them. CDR3 region: CSVQGNTGELFF. DNA of the CDR3: TGCAGCGTCCAGGGTAACACCGGGGAGCTGTTTTTT.

The genes are TRBV5-1 and TRBJ2-4; TRBD2 agrees at 7 bases. V was clipped by 0 bases and J by 3 bases; unmatched bases: 6. The CDR3 sequence is 16 residues long. Germline CDR1 is SGHRS and CDR2 is YFSETQ. The CDR3 DNA is TGCGCCAGCAGCTTGGGAGCGGGGCGGAACAAAAACATTCAGTACTTC. Its protein product is CASSLGAGRNKNIQYF. Full variable domain (missing parts from reference TRBV5-1 and TRBJ2-4): KAGVTQTPRYLIKTRGQQVTLSCSPISGHRSVSWYQQTPGQGLQFLFEYFSETQRNKGNFPGRFSGRQFSNSRSEMNVSTLELGDSALYLCASSLGAGRNKNIQYFGAGTRLSVL.

This chain uses TRBV30 with TRBJ1-5; D perhaps matches TRBD1 (6 bases). CDR1 is GTSNPN, CDR2 SVGIG, per germline (reference sequence). The CDR3 sequence is 13 residues long. Trimming removed 0 bases at V and 5 bases at J, with 8 bases between. The CDR3: CAWSVRGDQPQHF. CDR3 DNA sequence: TGTGCCTGGAGTGTCAGGGGAGATCAGCCCCAGCATTTT.

The chain employs TRBV6-5 and TRBJ2-7, with D tentatively TRBD2 (5 bases). The germline CDR1 and CDR2 sequences are MNHEY and SVGAGI. V was trimmed by 0 bases and J by 1 base, leaving 7 bases between them. The CDR3 sequence is 14 residues long. CDR3 amino acids: CASSYSRTSYEQYF. The CDR3, as DNA: TGTGCCAGCAGTTACTCAAGGACTTCCTACGAGCAGTACTTC.